Listed below are T cell receptor beta chains from one sample, sequenced in a study of shared clonotypes between healthy human individuals. Repertoires were generated with immunoSEQ multiplex PCR, while TCRdb's copy carries only in-frame clones and drops some. The table records 2 million to 2.5 million clones, 85% to 95% of them present only once. Sequences were obtained from naive CD4+ T cells sorted from blood. These receptors were taken from a man younger than 35 in good health. Both conserved end residues are part of each CDR3. The D gene is left open where the match is weak. Not every row has a clone size; where given, it reads once, few, many or a size class.

v_gene: TRBV5-6
j_gene: TRBJ1-5
d_gene: NA
abundance: NA
CDR3aa: CASSLGRGSNQPQHF
CDR3nt: TGTGCCAGCAGCTTGGGCCGGGGCTCAAATCAGCCCCAGCATTTT

v_gene: TRBV18
j_gene: TRBJ2-7
d_gene: TRBD2
abundance: NA
CDR3aa: CASSPEAGVYEQYF
CDR3nt: TGTGCCAGCTCACCGGAAGCGGGAGTGTACGAGCAGTACTTC

v_gene: TRBV19
j_gene: TRBJ1-1
d_gene: NA
abundance: NA
CDR3aa: CASSTQAANTEAFF
CDR3nt: TGTGCCAGTAGTACACAGGCGGCGAACACTGAAGCTTTCTTT

v_gene: TRBV6-5
j_gene: TRBJ1-6
d_gene: TRBD1
abundance: NA
CDR3aa: CASSYSNRDRVSPLHF
CDR3nt: TGTGCCAGCAGTTACTCGAATCGGGACAGGGTTTCACCCCTCCACTTT

v_gene: TRBV6-1
j_gene: TRBJ2-5
d_gene: NA
abundance: NA
CDR3aa: CASSEASGRETQYF
CDR3nt: TGTGCCAGCAGTGAAGCTAGCGGCCGGGAGACCCAGTACTTC

v_gene: TRBV4-1
j_gene: TRBJ2-7
d_gene: NA
abundance: NA
CDR3aa: CASSQGPGRFEDEQYF
CDR3nt: TGCGCCAGCAGCCAAGGACCGGGAAGGTTTGAGGACGAGCAGTACTTC

v_gene: TRBV28
j_gene: TRBJ1-1
d_gene: TRBD1
abundance: NA
CDR3aa: CASSLPDRGYSNTEAFF
CDR3nt: TGTGCCAGCAGCCTGCCGGACAGGGGATATTCGAACACTGAAGCTTTCTTT

v_gene: TRBV11-2
j_gene: TRBJ1-1
d_gene: NA
abundance: NA
CDR3aa: CASSTGAGLNTEAFF
CDR3nt: TGTGCCAGCAGCACCGGCGCCGGGTTGAACACTGAAGCTTTCTTT

v_gene: TRBV29-1
j_gene: TRBJ1-2
d_gene: TRBD1
abundance: once
CDR3aa: CSVRSGQNYGYTF
CDR3nt: TGCAGCGTTAGATCGGGACAGAACTATGGCTACACCTTC

v_gene: TRBV5-4
j_gene: TRBJ2-3
d_gene: NA
abundance: NA
CDR3aa: CASSSSGRNQVNTQYF
CDR3nt: TGTGCCAGCAGCTCCTCGGGCCGGAATCAAGTGAATACGCAGTATTTT

v_gene: TRBV27
j_gene: TRBJ2-2
d_gene: NA
abundance: NA
CDR3aa: CASSDRRDRNVAGELFF
CDR3nt: TGTGCCAGCAGTGACCGACGGGACCGAAACGTAGCCGGGGAGCTGTTTTTT

v_gene: TRBV5-1
j_gene: TRBJ2-2
d_gene: NA
abundance: NA
CDR3aa: CASSLAAGTSNTGELFF
CDR3nt: TGCGCCAGCAGCTTGGCAGCGGGGACATCGAACACCGGGGAGCTGTTTTTT

v_gene: TRBV10-3
j_gene: TRBJ2-7
d_gene: NA
abundance: NA
CDR3aa: CAISSSIPTYEQYF
CDR3nt: TGTGCCATCAGTTCCTCGATCCCAACTTACGAGCAGTACTTC

v_gene: TRBV7-8
j_gene: TRBJ2-7
d_gene: TRBD1
abundance: once
CDR3aa: CASSGEQGAKAYEQYF
CDR3nt: TGTGCCAGCAGCGGAGAACAGGGGGCGAAAGCCTACGAGCAGTACTTC

v_gene: TRBV18
j_gene: TRBJ2-2
d_gene: NA
abundance: NA
CDR3aa: CASSPSRAGELFF
CDR3nt: TGTGCCAGCTCACCAAGTAGGGCCGGGGAGCTGTTTTTT

v_gene: TRBV28
j_gene: TRBJ1-1
d_gene: TRBD1
abundance: NA
CDR3aa: CASSIGQGNTEAFF
CDR3nt: TGTGCCAGCAGTATAGGACAGGGGAACACTGAAGCTTTCTTT

v_gene: TRBV2
j_gene: TRBJ2-1
d_gene: TRBD1
abundance: NA
CDR3aa: CASSRTGLNEQFF
CDR3nt: TGTGCCAGCAGCAGGACAGGTCTCAATGAGCAGTTCTTC

v_gene: TRBV9
j_gene: TRBJ1-1
d_gene: NA
abundance: once
CDR3aa: CASSGARHGATEAFF
CDR3nt: TGTGCCAGCAGCGGAGCCCGACACGGGGCCACTGAAGCTTTCTTT

v_gene: TRBV6-5
j_gene: TRBJ2-4
d_gene: NA
abundance: NA
CDR3aa: CASSYSPGGTKNIQYF
CDR3nt: TGTGCCAGCAGTTACTCACCGGGGGGCACCAAAAACATTCAGTACTTC

v_gene: TRBV5-4
j_gene: TRBJ2-1
d_gene: NA
abundance: once
CDR3aa: CASSLDRYEQFF
CDR3nt: TGTGCCAGCAGCTTGGACAGGTATGAGCAGTTCTTC

v_gene: TRBV9
j_gene: TRBJ1-3
d_gene: NA
abundance: NA
CDR3aa: CASSVVGTGNTIYF
CDR3nt: TGTGCCAGCAGCGTAGTAGGGACCGGAAACACCATATATTTT

v_gene: TRBV5-6
j_gene: TRBJ2-2
d_gene: NA
abundance: NA
CDR3aa: CASSPETGYTGELFF
CDR3nt: TGTGCCAGCAGCCCAGAAACAGGGTACACCGGGGAGCTGTTTTTT

v_gene: TRBV5-1
j_gene: TRBJ1-5
d_gene: NA
abundance: NA
CDR3aa: CASSLRGLSNQPQHF
CDR3nt: TGCGCCAGCAGCTTGAGAGGGTTGAGCAATCAGCCCCAGCATTTT

v_gene: TRBV6-1
j_gene: TRBJ1-5
d_gene: TRBD1
abundance: NA
CDR3aa: CASSWDRMNQPQHF
CDR3nt: TGTGCCAGCAGCTGGGACAGAATGAATCAGCCCCAGCATTTT

v_gene: TRBV20-1
j_gene: TRBJ1-1
d_gene: NA
abundance: NA
CDR3aa: CSASLPGNTFF
CDR3nt: TGCAGTGCTTCCCTTCCGGGGAATACTTTCTTT

v_gene: TRBV30
j_gene: TRBJ1-5
d_gene: NA
abundance: NA
CDR3aa: CAWSEGGNQPQHF
CDR3nt: TGTGCCTGGAGTGAAGGGGGAAATCAGCCCCAGCATTTT